This T cell receptor (beta chain) stems from a study of blood T cell repertoires in COVID-19. The CDR3 loop spans 15 amino acids. J lost 2 bases, V lost 4 bases, and 5 bases had no gene match. From germline, CDR1 is LNHDA and CDR2 SQIVND (reference sequence). Only in-frame clones appear in the TCRdb table, and some are missing; sequencing was by immunoSEQ multiplex PCR. The data contain 90,000 to 150,000 clones, 70% to 80% of them seen just once; the ten biggest clones take up roughly 4.3%. Material for sequencing was peripheral blood. The origin of this receptor is an elderly woman with acute or convalescent COVID-19. The genes are TRBV19 and TRBJ2-1; TRBD2 agrees at 7 bases. Here the CDR3 DNA reads TGTGCCAGTAGTACGGTTGCGGGAGCCTACAATGAGCAGTTCTTC. Its protein is CASSTVAGAYNEQFF.